This record covers a single T cell receptor beta chain. The CDR3 loop spans 18 amino acids. V gave up 0 bases and J gave up 3 bases; unmatched junction bases: 13. Germline-derived CDR1 and CDR2 are SGHRS and YFSETQ. The sample is drawn from a study of blood T cell repertoires in COVID-19. Across the study: T cells, B-cell-depleted T cells, or PBMCs provided the cDNA or gDNA that served as material.

Generated by immunoSEQ multiplex PCR, the TCRdb table keeps only in-frame clones and is missing some. This table holds 350,000 to 450,000 clones, around 87% found once. The rearrangement links TRBV5-1 to TRBJ1-1, with 8 bases that match TRBD1. Sample: peripheral blood. The source of this sequence is a human donor in a cohort sampled during active COVID-19. Here the CDR3 reads CASSLVGTGIRRDTEAFF. As DNA, the CDR3 is TGCGCCAGCAGCTTGGTAGGGACAGGCATCAGAAGGGACACTGAAGCTTTCTTT.